This T cell receptor beta chain was recorded in a study of cytotoxic CD8 clonotypes in ibrutinib-treated CLL. Study-level information: The group held 11 relapsed/refractory and around 15 treatment-naive patients, with 17 IGHV unmutated. Complete response was seen in 2 patients and partial in about 24; about twelve progressed and roughly 15 stayed remitted after a median 68 months.

CDR1 and CDR2 (germline): SGHRS, YFSETQ. V was shortened by 0 bases and J by 8 bases, with 6 bases between the two germline ends. The length of the CDR3 is 12 residues. Clones were sequenced by immunoSEQ multiplex PCR, and TCRdb holds only the in-frame ones, with some missing. The sample lists some 200,000 clones, 70% occurring once. The sequence was obtained from a human donor with chronic lymphocytic leukemia. The chain joins TRBV5-1 to TRBJ2-1; D unclear. The sequences come from PBMCs, collected after 12 months of ibrutinib treatment. The CDR3 sequence: CASSLALDEQFF. CDR3 nucleotide sequence: TGCGCCAGCAGCTTGGCCTTGGATGAGCAGTTCTTC.